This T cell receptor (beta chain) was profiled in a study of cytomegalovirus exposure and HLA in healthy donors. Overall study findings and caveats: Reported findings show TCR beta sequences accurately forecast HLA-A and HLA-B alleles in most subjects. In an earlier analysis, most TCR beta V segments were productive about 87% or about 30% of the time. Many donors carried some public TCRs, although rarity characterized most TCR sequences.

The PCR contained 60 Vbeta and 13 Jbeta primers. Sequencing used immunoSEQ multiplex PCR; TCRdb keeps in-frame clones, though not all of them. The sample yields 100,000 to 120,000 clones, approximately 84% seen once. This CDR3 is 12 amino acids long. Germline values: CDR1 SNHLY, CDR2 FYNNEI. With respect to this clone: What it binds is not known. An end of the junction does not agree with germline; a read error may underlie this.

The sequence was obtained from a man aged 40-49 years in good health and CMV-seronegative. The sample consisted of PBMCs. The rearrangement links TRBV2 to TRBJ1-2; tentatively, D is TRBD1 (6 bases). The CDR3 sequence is CASGEQGYGYTF. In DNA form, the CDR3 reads TGTGCCAGCGGTGAACAGGGCTATGGCTACACCTTC.